The 17 T cell receptor beta chains listed next were all sequenced from one sample in a study of blood T cell repertoires in COVID-19. TCRdb's copy holds only in-frame clones and misses some; the assay was immunoSEQ multiplex PCR. The table has roughly 60,000 clones, 70% to 85% seen once. Sequencing was done on a sample of peripheral blood. The source of these receptors is an older woman with acute or convalescent COVID-19.

This CDR3 reads CASSSWAQSLHYEQYF. Written as DNA, the CDR3 is TGTGCCAGCAGCTCGTGGGCCCAATCACTTCACTACGAGCAGTACTTC. The V gene is TRBV5-5, the J gene TRBJ2-7; D uncertain. V lost 3 bases and J lost 3, with 19 bases in between. The CDR3 is 16 amino acids. CDR1 is SGHKS and CDR2 is YYEKEE in the germline V gene (reference sequence).

The rearrangement links TRBV6-6 to TRBJ1-2; TRBD1 aligns across 10 bases. J was trimmed by 2 bases and V by 5 bases; bases with no gene match: 5. The length of the CDR3 is 15 residues. Germline CDR1 is MNHNY and CDR2 is SVGAGI (reference sequence). CDR3: CASSPGQGRNYGYTF. CDR3 nucleotide sequence: TGTGCCAGCAGTCCGGGACAGGGGCGCAACTATGGCTACACCTTC.

This chain uses TRBV6-5 with TRBJ2-3, with a possible D match to TRBD1 (6 bases). This CDR3 is built from 15 residues. The V end lost 6 bases, the J end lost 1 base, and 14 bases lay between the germline ends. Germline values: CDR1 MNHEY, CDR2 SVGAGI. The CDR3 sequence: CASSRTGSGTDTQYF. DNA of the CDR3: TGTGCCAGCAGCCGAACAGGGTCTGGCACAGATACGCAGTATTTT.

This chain uses TRBV5-1 with TRBJ2-5, with D maybe TRBD1 (7 bases). CDR1 and CDR2 from the germline V gene are SGHRS and YFSETQ. Trimming removed 4 bases at V and 5 bases at J, with 12 bases between. There are 13 residues in the CDR3. CDR3 sequence: CASSPTGRETQYF. CDR3 DNA: TGCGCCAGCAGCCCGACAGGGAGGGAGACCCAGTACTTC.

This chain joins TRBV29-1 and TRBJ2-7; D gene uncertain. This CDR3 has 14 residues. V gave up 7 bases and J gave up 3 bases, with 19 bases separating them. Germline-derived CDR1 and CDR2 are SQVTM and ANQGSEA. The CDR3 coding sequence is TGCAGCGCACCCTCCGGTAAGAAGAGCTACGAGCAGTACTTC. Translation gives CSAPSGKKSYEQYF.

The chain links TRBV7-7 to TRBJ2-1; 9 bases match TRBD1. Looked up from germline, CDR1 is SSHAT and CDR2 is FNYEAQ (reference sequence). V gave up 5 bases and J gave up 6 bases; unmatched junction bases: 2. CDR3 size: 13 residues. Here the CDR3 reads CASSPDRGNEQFF. CDR3 DNA: TGTGCCAGCAGCCCGGACAGGGGCAATGAGCAGTTCTTC.

The V call is TRBV2, the J call TRBJ1-6; possible D gene TRBD1, 5 bases. Trimming stripped 3 bases from V and 7 bases from J, with 10 bases between. The CDR3 length is 14 residues. Germline CDR1 is SNHLY and CDR2 is FYNNEI. The CDR3 loop reads CASSEGRENSPLHF. The CDR3 bases are TGTGCCAGCAGTGAGGGACGGGAGAATTCACCCCTCCACTTT.

The V gene is TRBV10-3, the J gene TRBJ1-2; a weak D match, TRBD1 (5 bases). This CDR3 is built from 13 residues. Germline V gene lookup returns CDR1 ENHRY and CDR2 SYGVKD. Trimming left V 3 bases short and J 6 bases short, with 11 bases between. CDR3 in DNA: TGTGCCATCAGTGACCCCAGGGAGGATGGCTACACCTTC. This encodes CAISDPREDGYTF.

The CDR3 DNA reads as TGCGCCAGCAGGGGGGACAGATCCACAGATACGCAGTATTTT. This sequence encodes CASRGDRSTDTQYF. This chain links TRBV5-1 with TRBJ2-3; 7 bases map to TRBD1. J gave up 2 bases and V 5 bases, and 5 bases lay outside the gene matches. Germline CDR1 and CDR2: SGHRS and YFSETQ. This CDR3 is 14 amino acids long.

The sample holds one count of this clone. CDR3: CASGSLTDRSYYGYTF. The CDR3 DNA follows: TGTGCTAGTGGCTCCCTTACGGACAGGTCCTACTATGGCTACACCTTC. The genes are TRBV12-5 and TRBJ1-2; 7 positions agree with TRBD1. Trimming at V came to 6 bases and at J to 3 bases, leaving 13 bases not matched to a gene. The CDR3 is 16 residues long. CDR1 LGHNT and CDR2 FRNRAP come from the germline V gene.

This clone was seen a few times. The gene calls are TRBV5-4 and TRBJ1-2, with 7 bases matching TRBD1. CDR1 and CDR2 (germline): SGHNT, YYREEE (reference sequence). The CDR3 loop spans 16 amino acids. After removal of 0 bases from V and 6 bases from J, the junction contained 11 bases not matched to a gene. The CDR3 loop reads CASSLGQGTLNDGYTF. Here the CDR3 DNA reads TGTGCCAGCAGCTTGGGACAGGGAACTCTCAATGATGGCTACACCTTC.

The gene calls are TRBV7-3 and TRBJ2-6; D may be TRBD2 (6 bases). This CDR3 contains 17 residues. The V and J ends lost 5 bases and 2 bases respectively, with 16 bases between them. Looked up from germline, CDR1 is SGHTA and CDR2 is FQGTGA. This chain's CDR3 is CASSPTGTSTGANVLTF. In DNA form, the CDR3 reads TGTGCCAGCAGCCCTACCGGGACTTCCACTGGGGCCAACGTCCTGACTTTC.

V usage is TRBV5-8 and J usage is TRBJ2-7, with a tentative D call TRBD1 (5 bases). V gave up 4 bases and J gave up 3 bases, with 14 bases separating them. Germline values: CDR1 SGHTS, CDR2 YDEGEE. CDR3 length: 14 residues. The CDR3 loop reads CASSPTVLSYEQYF. Here the CDR3 DNA reads TGTGCCAGCAGCCCGACAGTTCTCAGCTACGAGCAGTACTTC.

This clone was picked up a small number of times. The J gene is TRBJ2-1, the V gene TRBV7-3; 11 bases map to TRBD2. Trimming cost V 6 bases and J 7 bases; bases outside gene matches: 14. The CDR3 runs to 17 residues. Looked up from germline, CDR1 is SGHTA and CDR2 is FQGTGA. The CDR3 nucleotides are TGTGCCAGCAGACCTTGGGGAACTAGCGGGAGAACGAATGAGCAGTTCTTC. Translating it yields CASRPWGTSGRTNEQFF.

In regard to this clone: The junction departs from the called germline gene at one end, perhaps through a read error. The chain employs TRBV6-6 and TRBJ1-2; weak D call: TRBD1 (6 bases). The CDR3 sequence is 16 residues long. Germline V gives CDR1 MNHNY, CDR2 SVGAGI (reference sequence). The CDR3 DNA sequence: TGTGCCAGCAGTGACTCTTACAGGGACACTAACTATGGCTACACCTTC. It yields the protein CASSDSYRDTNYGYTF.

V usage is TRBV19 and J usage is TRBJ2-7, with 8 bases lining up with TRBD1. Germline trimming cut 3 bases from V and 0 bases from J; bases unmatched to any gene: 4. The CDR3 covers 15 residues. CDR1 and CDR2 (germline): LNHDA, SQIVND (reference sequence). In DNA form, the CDR3 reads TGTGCCAGTAGTATCGGGACAGGACGCTCCTACGAGCAGTACTTC. Its translation: CASSIGTGRSYEQYF.

The chain links TRBV24-1 to TRBJ2-1, with TRBD2 identical over 8 bases. The length of the CDR3 is 15 residues. V gave up 7 bases and J gave up 4 bases; unmatched junction bases: 8. Germline loops: CDR1 KGHDR, CDR2 SFDVKD. The CDR3 DNA follows: TGTGCCACCAGGGGCGGGGGGCCTTTTTACAATGAGCAGTTCTTC. Residues: CATRGGGPFYNEQFF.